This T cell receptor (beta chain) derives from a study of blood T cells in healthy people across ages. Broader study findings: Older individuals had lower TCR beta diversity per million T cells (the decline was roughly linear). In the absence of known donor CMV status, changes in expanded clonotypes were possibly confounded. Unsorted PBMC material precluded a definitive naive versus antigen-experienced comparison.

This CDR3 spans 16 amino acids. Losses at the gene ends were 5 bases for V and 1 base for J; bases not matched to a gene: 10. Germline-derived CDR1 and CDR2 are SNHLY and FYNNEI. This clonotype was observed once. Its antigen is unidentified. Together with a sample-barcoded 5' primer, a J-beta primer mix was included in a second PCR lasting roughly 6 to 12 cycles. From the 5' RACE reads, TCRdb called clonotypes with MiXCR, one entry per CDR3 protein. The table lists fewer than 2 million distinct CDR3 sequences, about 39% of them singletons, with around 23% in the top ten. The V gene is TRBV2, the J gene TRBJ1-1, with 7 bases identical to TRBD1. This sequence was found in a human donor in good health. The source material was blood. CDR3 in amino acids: CASSRQGGRSNTEAFF. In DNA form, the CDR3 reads TGTGCCAGCAGTCGGCAGGGGGGGCGGTCGAACACTGAAGCTTTCTTT.